A single sample is the source of the 5 T cell receptor beta chains below, sequenced in a study of STAT5B mutations in CD4+ large granular lymphocyte leukemia. The method was immunoSEQ multiplex PCR; TCRdb's version includes in-frame clones alone and lacks a portion of them. In the table there are some 30,000 clones, 81% of which are singletons. The sequenced sample was CD4+ T cells from blood buffy coats. Receptor source: a human donor in good health.

The chain is built from TRBV10-1 and TRBJ2-3; 8 nucleotides align to TRBD2. The CDR3 sequence is 18 residues long. Germline CDR1 and CDR2: WNHNN and SYGVQD (reference sequence). Trimming took 2 bases from V and 2 from J; bases not matched to a gene: 12. CDR3 loop: CASSEPGMKRESTDTQYF. The CDR3 DNA follows: TGCGCCAGCAGTGAGCCTGGGATGAAGCGGGAGTCCACAGATACGCAGTATTTT.

V and J are TRBV9 and TRBJ2-1; 7 nucleotides agree with TRBD2. The V segment lost 0 bases and the J segment 4 bases; nucleotides outside the gene matches: 10. The length of the CDR3 is 17 residues. Germline values: CDR1 SGDLS, CDR2 YYNGEE. The DNA for the CDR3 is TGTGCCAGCAGCGTAGAGGGAGGGCGGGATTGGTACAATGAGCAGTTCTTC. It codes for CASSVEGGRDWYNEQFF.

This rearrangement joins TRBV13 to TRBJ2-2; D assignment may be TRBD1 or TRBD2 (5 bases each). The V end was cut by 5 bases, the J end by 1 base, with 14 bases between. In germline, CDR1 is PRHDT, CDR2 FYEKMQ (reference sequence). This CDR3 spans 16 amino acids. CDR3 in amino acids: CASSQRQRMNTGELFF. The CDR3 DNA follows: TGTGCCAGCAGCCAGAGACAGCGGATGAACACCGGGGAGCTGTTTTTT.

This clone was seen more than once but under ten times. This chain connects TRBV11-2 to TRBJ2-3, with 7 bases that match TRBD2. The V gene's germline CDR1 is SGHAT and CDR2 FQNNGV. CDR3 size: 13 residues. With V trimmed by 5 bases and J by 6 bases, 5 bases remained unmatched. For the CDR3, the DNA is TGTGCCAGCAGCGGGGGGGGAGGGGATACGCAGTATTTT. Its translation is CASSGGGGDTQYF. The full variable domain, with the rest looked up from reference TRBV11-2 and TRBJ2-3, is EAGVAQSPRYKIIEKRQSVAFWCNPISGHATLYWYQQILGQGPKLLIQFQNNGVVDDSQLPKDRFSAERLKGVDSTLKIQPAKLEDSAVYLCASSGGGGDTQYFGPGTRLTVL.

In DNA form, the CDR3 reads TGCGCCAGCAGTGAGTCTGTAGGACTAGCGGCAGATACGCAGTATTTT. Translating gives CASSESVGLAADTQYF. The rearrangement links TRBV10-1 to TRBJ2-3; 10 bases agree with TRBD2. This CDR3 contains 16 residues. Germline V gene sequence: CDR1 WNHNN, CDR2 SYGVQD (reference sequence). Unmatched junction bases numbered 4, after V lost 0 bases and J lost 4 bases.